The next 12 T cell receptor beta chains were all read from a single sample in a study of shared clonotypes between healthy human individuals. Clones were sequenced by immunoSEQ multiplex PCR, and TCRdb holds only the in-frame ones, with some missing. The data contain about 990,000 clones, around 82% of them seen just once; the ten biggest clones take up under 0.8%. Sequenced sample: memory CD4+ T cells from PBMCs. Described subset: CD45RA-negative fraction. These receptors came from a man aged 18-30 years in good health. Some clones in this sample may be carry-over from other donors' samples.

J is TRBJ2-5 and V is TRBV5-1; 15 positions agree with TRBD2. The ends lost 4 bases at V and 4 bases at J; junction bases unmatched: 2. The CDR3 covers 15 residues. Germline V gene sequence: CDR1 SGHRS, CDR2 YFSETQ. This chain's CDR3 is CASSGGLAGGETQYF. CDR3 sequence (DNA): TGCGCCAGCAGCGGGGGACTAGCGGGAGGAGAGACCCAGTACTTC.

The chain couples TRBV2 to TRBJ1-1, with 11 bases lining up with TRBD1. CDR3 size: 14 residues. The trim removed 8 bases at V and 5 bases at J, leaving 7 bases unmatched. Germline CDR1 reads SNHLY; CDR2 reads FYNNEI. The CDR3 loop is CASGAGTGGTEAFF. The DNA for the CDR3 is TGTGCCAGCGGGGCCGGGACAGGGGGAACTGAAGCTTTCTTT.

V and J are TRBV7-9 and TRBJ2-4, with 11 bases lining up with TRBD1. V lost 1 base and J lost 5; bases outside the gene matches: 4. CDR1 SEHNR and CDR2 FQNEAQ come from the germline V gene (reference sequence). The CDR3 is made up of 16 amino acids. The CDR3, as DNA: TGTGCCAGCAGCTTAGGAGGACAGGGGGCTCAAAACATTCAGTACTTC. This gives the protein CASSLGGQGAQNIQYF.

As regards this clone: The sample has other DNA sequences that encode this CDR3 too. CDR3 DNA: TGTGCCAGCAGCTTAGGGCGGGCATCCTACAATGAGCAGTTCTTC. Translated: CASSLGRASYNEQFF. The chain carries TRBV7-9 and TRBJ2-1, with D perhaps TRBD2 (5 bases). Germline V lookup: CDR1 SEHNR, CDR2 FQNEAQ (reference sequence). Trimming left V 1 base short and J 1 base short, with 8 bases between. CDR3 length equals 15 residues.

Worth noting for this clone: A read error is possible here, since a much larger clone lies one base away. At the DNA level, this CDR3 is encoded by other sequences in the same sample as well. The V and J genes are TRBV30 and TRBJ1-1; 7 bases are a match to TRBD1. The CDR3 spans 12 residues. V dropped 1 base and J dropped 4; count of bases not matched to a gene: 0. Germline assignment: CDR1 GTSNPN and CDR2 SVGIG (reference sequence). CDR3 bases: TGTGCCTGGAGTGACAGGGGCACTGAAGCTTTCTTT. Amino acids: CAWSDRGTEAFF.

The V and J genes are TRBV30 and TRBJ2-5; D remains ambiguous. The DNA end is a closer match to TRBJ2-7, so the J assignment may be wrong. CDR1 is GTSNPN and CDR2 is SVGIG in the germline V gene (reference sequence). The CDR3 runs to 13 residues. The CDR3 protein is CAWSVGYANEQYF. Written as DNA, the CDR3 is TGTGCCTGGAGTGTGGGATACGCGAACGAGCAGTACTTC.

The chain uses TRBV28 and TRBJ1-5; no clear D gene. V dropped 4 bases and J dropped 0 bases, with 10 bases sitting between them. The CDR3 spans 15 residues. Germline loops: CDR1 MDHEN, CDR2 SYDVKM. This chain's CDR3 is CASSSDGYSNQPQHF. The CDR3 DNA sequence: TGTGCCAGCAGTTCTGACGGATATAGCAATCAGCCCCAGCATTTT.

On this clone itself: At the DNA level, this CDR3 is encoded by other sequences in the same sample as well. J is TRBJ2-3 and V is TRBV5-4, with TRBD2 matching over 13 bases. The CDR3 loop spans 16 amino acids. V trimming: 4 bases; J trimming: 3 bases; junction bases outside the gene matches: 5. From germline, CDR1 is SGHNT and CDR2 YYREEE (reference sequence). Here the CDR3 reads CASSRGLAGVTDTQYF. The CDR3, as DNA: TGTGCCAGCAGCAGAGGACTAGCGGGAGTTACAGATACGCAGTATTTT.

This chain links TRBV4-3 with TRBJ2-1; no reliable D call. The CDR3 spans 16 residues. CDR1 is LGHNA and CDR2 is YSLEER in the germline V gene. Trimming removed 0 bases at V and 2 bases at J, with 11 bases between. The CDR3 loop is CASSQDPSGAYNEQFF. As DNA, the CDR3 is TGCGCCAGCAGCCAAGACCCATCTGGGGCCTACAATGAGCAGTTCTTC.

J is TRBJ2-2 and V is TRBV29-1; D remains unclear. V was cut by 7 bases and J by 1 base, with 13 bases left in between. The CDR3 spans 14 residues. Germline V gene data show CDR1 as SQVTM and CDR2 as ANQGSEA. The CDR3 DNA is TGCAGCGCTCCCCAAGTCGGGAACACCGGGGAGCTGTTTTTT. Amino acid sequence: CSAPQVGNTGELFF.

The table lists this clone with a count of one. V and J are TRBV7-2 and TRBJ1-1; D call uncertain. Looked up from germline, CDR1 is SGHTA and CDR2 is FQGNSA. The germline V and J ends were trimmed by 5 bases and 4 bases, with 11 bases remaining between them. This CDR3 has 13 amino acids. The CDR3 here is CASSATRSTEAFF. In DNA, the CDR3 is TGTGCCAGCAGCGCGACCCGGAGCACTGAAGCTTTCTTT.

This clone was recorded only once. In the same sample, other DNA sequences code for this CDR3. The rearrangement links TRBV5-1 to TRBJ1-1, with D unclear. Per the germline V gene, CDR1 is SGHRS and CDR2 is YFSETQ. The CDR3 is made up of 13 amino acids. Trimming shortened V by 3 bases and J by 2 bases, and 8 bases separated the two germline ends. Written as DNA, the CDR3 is TGCGCCAGCAGCTCCACAGTTAACACTGAAGCTTTCTTT. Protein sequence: CASSSTVNTEAFF. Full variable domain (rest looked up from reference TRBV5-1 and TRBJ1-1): KAGVTQTPRYLIKTRGQQVTLSCSPISGHRSVSWYQQTPGQGLQFLFEYFSETQRNKGNFPGRFSGRQFSNSRSEMNVSTLELGDSALYLCASSSTVNTEAFFGQGTRLTVV.